This passage covers 22 T cell receptor beta chains from one sample sequenced in a study of T-cell reconstitution after alpha-beta-depleted transplantation in children. Unique molecular identifiers were incorporated when the TCRbeta library was constructed. TCRdb fed the PCR reads into MiXCR, producing one record per CDR3 protein. The data hold some 200,000 distinct CDR3 sequences, with roughly 8.1% observed a single time. The source was PBMCs, mostly from graft donor cells, collected 360 days after TCRalphabeta/CD19-depleted stem cell transplant. The origin of the receptors is a male patient between 2 and 10 years old who had a stem cell transplant for acute myeloid leukemia, so the T cells may come from the graft donor.

This clonotype has a count of ten or more. The chain combines TRBV4-2 with TRBJ1-1; a weak D match, TRBD1 (5 bases). V was cut by 2 bases and J by 0 bases, with 10 bases left in between. This CDR3 has 15 residues. Germline-derived CDR1 and CDR2 are LGHNA and YNFKEQ. CDR3 loop: CASSQPGGLNTEAFF. CDR3 DNA sequence: TGTGCCAGCAGCCAACCGGGGGGATTGAACACTGAAGCTTTCTTT.

This clonotype has just a few counts. The rearrangement uses TRBV6-2 or TRBV6-3 and TRBJ2-6; no definite D call. The germline V gene has CDR1 MNHEY and CDR2 SVGEGT. V was clipped by 3 bases and J by 0 bases, with 6 bases between them. The CDR3 runs 15 residues. The CDR3 region is CASSYSFSGANVLTF. CDR3 nucleotides: TGTGCCAGCAGTTATAGTTTCTCTGGGGCCAACGTCCTGACTTTC.

This clonotype was found many times. The chain links TRBV20-1 to TRBJ1-1; D gene ambiguous. V shed 5 bases and J shed 2 bases, with 9 bases lying between them. Germline V gives CDR1 DFQATT, CDR2 SNEGSKA (reference sequence). The CDR3 runs 12 residues. The CDR3 loop reads CSAPPGNTEAFF. The CDR3 nucleotides are TGCAGTGCTCCCCCTGGAAACACTGAAGCTTTCTTT.

The rearrangement links TRBV12-3 or TRBV12-4 to TRBJ2-5; D may be TRBD1 or TRBD2 (5 bases each). Trimming removed 5 bases from V and 0 bases from J, with 16 bases in between. This CDR3 is 16 amino acids long. The CDR3: CASSRPGASYQETQYF. The CDR3 DNA sequence: TGTGCCAGCAGTAGGCCCGGGGCCTCGTACCAAGAGACCCAGTACTTC.

The chain joins TRBV20-1 to TRBJ2-7, with 7 nucleotides matching TRBD1. Germline CDR1 DFQATT, CDR2 SNEGSKA (reference sequence). This CDR3 region has 14 residues. V lost 2 bases and J lost 2; bases outside the gene matches: 6. The CDR3 sequence is CSARKGQLTYEQYF. The CDR3 DNA is TGCAGTGCTAGAAAGGGACAGCTGACCTACGAGCAGTACTTC.

In this sample, this clonotype turned up a few times. This rearrangement joins TRBV6-1 to TRBJ1-2; TRBD1 aligns across 7 bases. CDR1 is MNHNS and CDR2 is SASEGT in the germline V gene. V gave up 6 bases and J gave up 4 bases; unmatched junction bases: 11. This CDR3 contains 15 residues. This chain's CDR3 is CASSRGQERGYGYTF. In DNA form, the CDR3 reads TGTGCCAGCAGCCGAGGACAGGAGAGAGGCTATGGCTACACCTTC.

The CDR3 coding sequence is TGTGCCAGCAGTGTGGGTCCCTCCTACGAGCAGTACGTC. Translation: CASSVGPSYEQYV. The chain recombines TRBV11-1 with TRBJ2-7, with unresolved D. From germline, CDR1 is SGHAT and CDR2 FQDESV (reference sequence). The CDR3 length is 13 residues. V gave up 6 bases and J gave up 0 bases, with 9 bases separating them.

In this sample, this clonotype turned up many times. The chain combines TRBV10-3 with TRBJ1-5; D unclear. Germline CDR1 ENHRY, CDR2 SYGVKD. V was clipped by 10 bases and J by 7 bases, with 14 bases between them. The CDR3 loop spans 12 amino acids. The CDR3, as DNA: TGTGCCAGCAACGCGGGAGGACAGCCCCAGCATTTT. The encoded protein is CASNAGGQPQHF.

This chain uses TRBV20-1 with TRBJ1-1; possibly TRBD1 for D (6 bases). Germline V gives CDR1 DFQATT, CDR2 SNEGSKA (reference sequence). V lost 0 bases and J 7 bases, leaving 18 bases between the germline ends. This CDR3 has 15 amino acids. CDR3 amino acids: CSARDTGTRVGEAFF. The CDR3 nucleotides read TGCAGTGCTAGAGATACCGGGACAAGGGTGGGTGAAGCTTTCTTT.

The chain joins TRBV4-3 to TRBJ2-7; D might be TRBD2 (5 bases). V gave up 5 bases and J gave up 5 bases, with 16 bases separating them. CDR3 length: 14 residues. Germline CDR1 reads LGHNA; CDR2 reads YSLEER. The CDR3 loop reads CASSSSGTNHEQYF. As DNA, the CDR3 is TGCGCCAGCAGCTCTTCGGGAACCAACCACGAGCAGTACTTC.

In this sample, this clonotype turned up many times. This chain links TRBV4-2 with TRBJ2-1; D not resolved. Trimming stripped 0 bases from V and 8 bases from J, with 5 bases between. The CDR3 runs 12 residues. CDR1 is LGHNA, CDR2 YNFKEQ, per germline. CDR3 coding DNA: TGTGCCAGCAGCCAAGAAGGCGATGAGCAGTTCTTC. Amino acids: CASSQEGDEQFF.

This clonotype was counted only a few times. V and J are TRBV5-5 and TRBJ1-2; D uncertain. V lost 1 base, J lost 3 bases, and 7 bases lay in between. CDR1 and CDR2 (germline): SGHKS, YYEKEE (reference sequence). The CDR3 sequence is 13 residues long. CDR3 in amino acids: CASSLIKDYGYTF. CDR3 in DNA: TGTGCCAGCAGCTTGATCAAAGACTATGGCTACACCTTC.

This clonotype showed up just a few times. This sequence joins TRBV5-1 and TRBJ2-1; D may be TRBD2 (6 bases). V was clipped by 4 bases and J by 4 bases, with 18 bases between them. CDR3 size: 16 residues. Germline V lookup: CDR1 SGHRS, CDR2 YFSETQ. CDR3 amino acids: CASSTEGGAPYNEQFF. The CDR3 region has the DNA TGCGCCAGCAGCACGGAGGGCGGGGCCCCATACAATGAGCAGTTCTTC.

This clonotype was recorded at least ten times. The chain joins TRBV9 to TRBJ2-5; TRBD2 agrees at 13 bases. The CDR3 loop spans 16 amino acids. Germline trimming cut 4 bases from V and 2 bases from J; bases unmatched to any gene: 5. The germline V gene encodes CDR1 SGDLS and CDR2 YYNGEE. The CDR3 nucleotides read TGTGCCAGCAGCCCAAGACTAGCGGGGGGTCAAGAGACCCAGTACTTC. It encodes CASSPRLAGGQETQYF.

There are a few counts of this clonotype. The V and J genes are TRBV20-1 and TRBJ2-3; D is unclear. The CDR3 loop spans 14 amino acids. Trimming shortened V by 3 bases and J by 0 bases, and 10 bases separated the two germline ends. Germline V lookup: CDR1 DFQATT, CDR2 SNEGSKA (reference sequence). The DNA of the CDR3 is TGCAGTGCTAGGACCGAGGCTAGCACAGATACGCAGTATTTT. Translation: CSARTEASTDTQYF.

This clonotype was observed many times. This chain uses TRBV15 with TRBJ2-3; perhaps TRBD2 as D (5 bases). The germline CDR1 and CDR2 sequences are LNHNV and YYDKDF (reference sequence). The CDR3 is made up of 14 amino acids. V was shortened by 1 base and J by 3 bases, with 8 bases between the two germline ends. This CDR3 reads CATSRGPGTDTQYF. CDR3 sequence (DNA): TGTGCCACCAGCAGAGGCCCGGGAACAGATACGCAGTATTTT.

The chain combines TRBV29-1 with TRBJ2-1; the D is unclear. V shed 4 bases and J shed 3 bases, with 10 bases lying between them. CDR1 is SQVTM, CDR2 ANQGSEA, per germline. This CDR3 has 13 residues. The CDR3 DNA follows: TGCAGCGTTGTCGGTCATCACTACAATGAGCAGTTCTTC. Amino acid sequence: CSVVGHHYNEQFF.

The sample holds a few counts of this clonotype. The V call is TRBV4-3, the J call TRBJ2-7; D is undetermined. Trimming shortened V by 4 bases and J by 3 bases, and 10 bases separated the two germline ends. Germline lookup yields CDR1 LGHNA and CDR2 YSLEER. CDR3 length equals 13 residues. The CDR3 region is CASSPGLVYEQYF. Here the CDR3 DNA reads TGCGCCAGCAGCCCAGGCTTGGTCTACGAGCAGTACTTC.

At least ten counts were recorded for this clonotype. The chain has TRBV28 and TRBJ2-3, with D uncertain. This CDR3 has 14 residues. V gave up 3 bases and J gave up 0 bases, with 7 bases separating them. Germline V gene sequence: CDR1 MDHEN, CDR2 SYDVKM. CDR3 sequence (DNA): TGTGCCAGCAGTTTGACCGGAAGCACAGATACGCAGTATTTT. Encoded protein: CASSLTGSTDTQYF.

This clonotype showed up many times. The chain combines TRBV29-1 with TRBJ2-1; TRBD2 is a possible D gene (6 bases). V was cut by 0 bases and J by 4 bases, with 16 bases left in between. Germline V gene lookup returns CDR1 SQVTM and CDR2 ANQGSEA. The CDR3 is 16 amino acids. In nucleotides, the CDR3 is TGCAGCGTTGAAGATCTGGAGGGCGGGCATTACAATGAGCAGTTCTTC. Translated: CSVEDLEGGHYNEQFF.

This clonotype was seen a few times. The CDR3 bases are TGTGCCAGCTCACCCGGGACTAGCGTCCTAAGGGTCAATGAGCAGTTCTTC. Protein product: CASSPGTSVLRVNEQFF. The chain is built from TRBV18 and TRBJ2-1; TRBD2 matches at 10 bases. V was clipped by 3 bases and J by 6 bases; unmatched bases: 11. Germline loops: CDR1 KGHSH, CDR2 LQKENI. The CDR3 loop spans 17 amino acids.

In this sample, this clonotype turned up a few times. The CDR3 region has the DNA TGTGCCTGGAGTGTACGGCAGGCGAAAAATCAGCCCCAGCATTTT. Translation: CAWSVRQAKNQPQHF. The chain uses TRBV30 and TRBJ1-5, with unresolved D. Trimming took off 0 bases at V and 4 bases at J, with 13 bases between the two ends. CDR3 size: 15 residues. Germline V gene lookup returns CDR1 GTSNPN and CDR2 SVGIG (reference sequence).